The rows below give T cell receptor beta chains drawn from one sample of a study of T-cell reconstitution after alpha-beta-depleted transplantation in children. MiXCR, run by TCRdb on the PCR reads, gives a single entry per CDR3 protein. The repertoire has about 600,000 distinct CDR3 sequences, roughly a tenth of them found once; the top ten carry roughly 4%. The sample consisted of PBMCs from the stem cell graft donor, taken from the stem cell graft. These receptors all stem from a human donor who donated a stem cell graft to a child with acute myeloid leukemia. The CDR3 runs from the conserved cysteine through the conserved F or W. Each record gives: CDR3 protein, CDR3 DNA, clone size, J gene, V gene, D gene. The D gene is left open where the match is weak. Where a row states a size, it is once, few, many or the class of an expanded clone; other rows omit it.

CDR3: CSGVGGGFYEQYF
DNA: TGCAGTGGTGTGGGCGGGGGCTTTTACGAGCAGTACTTC
size: few
J: TRBJ2-7
V: TRBV20-1
D: .

CDR3: CASSFSGVSNTEAFF
DNA: TGTGCCAGCAGTTTTTCCGGAGTCTCGAACACTGAAGCTTTCTTT
size: few
J: TRBJ1-1
V: TRBV6-2/TRBV6-3
D: .

CDR3: CASSGYGGSNTEAFF
DNA: TGTGCCAGCAGTGGGTACGGGGGGTCGAACACTGAAGCTTTCTTT
size: .
J: TRBJ1-1
V: TRBV2
D: .

CDR3: CASRLQQGSYTEAFF
DNA: TGTGCCAGCAGACTTCAACAGGGTAGCTACACTGAAGCTTTCTTT
size: .
J: TRBJ1-1
V: TRBV6-1
D: .

CDR3: CSARDLEPGDSF
DNA: TGCAGTGCTAGAGATCTCGAGCCAGGGGACTCCTTC
size: .
J: TRBJ1-2
V: TRBV20-1
D: .

CDR3: CASGPDSPEQFF
DNA: TGTGCTAGTGGCCCCGACTCACCTGAGCAGTTCTTC
size: few
J: TRBJ2-1
V: TRBV12-5
D: .

CDR3: CAMTSGIPYNEQFF
DNA: TGTGCCATGACTAGCGGGATACCCTACAATGAGCAGTTCTTC
size: few
J: TRBJ2-1
V: TRBV10-3
D: TRBD2

CDR3: CATGTGVLGNTIYF
DNA: TGTGCCACTGGGACAGGGGTACTTGGAAACACCATATATTTT
size: .
J: TRBJ1-3
V: TRBV9
D: TRBD1

CDR3: CASSLLGLAGAGDTQYF
DNA: TGTGCCAGCAGCTTGCTAGGACTAGCGGGAGCTGGAGATACGCAGTATTTT
size: many
J: TRBJ2-3
V: TRBV7-6
D: TRBD2

CDR3: CASSPGTGGDYEQYF
DNA: TGTGCCAGCAGCCCAGGGACAGGGGGAGATTACGAGCAGTACTTC
size: .
J: TRBJ2-7
V: TRBV7-8
D: TRBD1